Listed below are T cell receptor beta chains from one sample, sequenced in a study of blood T cell repertoires in COVID-19. Repertoires were generated with immunoSEQ multiplex PCR, while TCRdb's copy carries only in-frame clones and drops some. The sample records under 200,000 clones, just over 90% being singletons. Specimen: peripheral blood. Receptors were obtained from a man aged 18 to 30 with acute or convalescent COVID-19. The CDR3 runs from the conserved cysteine through the conserved F or W. The D gene is left open where the match is weak. Size tells how often a clone was seen (once, few, many) or the class of an expanded clone, and some rows leave it out.

j_gene: TRBJ2-5; d_gene: .; v_gene: TRBV5-4; abundance: .; CDR3nt: TGTGCCAGCAGCTTGGGGGGGCGCGGTGAGACCCAGTACTTC; CDR3aa: CASSLGGRGETQYF
j_gene: TRBJ1-5; d_gene: .; v_gene: TRBV10-2; abundance: .; CDR3nt: TGCGCCAGCAGTGATCCCGGGTGGGAGAATCAGCCCCAGCATTTT; CDR3aa: CASSDPGWENQPQHF
j_gene: TRBJ1-3; d_gene: TRBD1; v_gene: TRBV5-1; abundance: once; CDR3nt: TGCGCCAGCAGTACCGCGACAGGGTCCGGAAACACCATATATTTT; CDR3aa: CASSTATGSGNTIYF
j_gene: TRBJ2-1; d_gene: TRBD2; v_gene: TRBV18; abundance: .; CDR3nt: TGTGCCAGCTCACCACAGGCGCTAGCGGGGTACCGACTCTACAATGAGCAGTTCTTC; CDR3aa: CASSPQALAGYRLYNEQFF
j_gene: TRBJ1-1; d_gene: .; v_gene: TRBV10-3; abundance: .; CDR3nt: TGTGCCATCAGACCAGAAACGAACACTGAAGCTTTCTTT; CDR3aa: CAIRPETNTEAFF
j_gene: TRBJ2-5; d_gene: TRBD1; v_gene: TRBV18; abundance: .; CDR3nt: TGTGCCAGCTCACCAGGACAGGGAGAGACCCAGTACTTC; CDR3aa: CASSPGQGETQYF
j_gene: TRBJ1-1; d_gene: .; v_gene: TRBV6-5; abundance: .; CDR3nt: TGTGCCAGCAGTTACTCGCTTGAGACTGAAGCTTTCTTT; CDR3aa: CASSYSLETEAFF
j_gene: TRBJ2-7; d_gene: TRBD1; v_gene: TRBV7-2; abundance: medium-sized; CDR3nt: TGTGCCAGCAGCCCAGCTCAGGGGGAGTTTGACTTC; CDR3aa: CASSPAQGEFDF
j_gene: TRBJ1-1; d_gene: .; v_gene: TRBV19; abundance: .; CDR3nt: TGTGCCAGTAGTATACCCGGGATGTCTTACACTGAAGCTTTCTTT; CDR3aa: CASSIPGMSYTEAFF
j_gene: TRBJ1-4; d_gene: .; v_gene: TRBV18; abundance: .; CDR3nt: TGTGCCAGCTCACCACGACAGGAATATGAAAAACTGTTTTTT; CDR3aa: CASSPRQEYEKLFF
j_gene: TRBJ2-7; d_gene: TRBD1; v_gene: TRBV30; abundance: .; CDR3nt: TGTGCCTGGATCCATGACAGGGGCTACGAGCAGTACTTC; CDR3aa: CAWIHDRGYEQYF
j_gene: TRBJ2-3; d_gene: TRBD1; v_gene: TRBV24-1; abundance: .; CDR3nt: TGTGCCACCAGTGATCATGGACAGGGGACGGCAGATACGCAGTATTTT; CDR3aa: CATSDHGQGTADTQYF
j_gene: TRBJ2-1; d_gene: .; v_gene: TRBV9; abundance: .; CDR3nt: TGTGCCAGCAGCGTATCAGCGCACGCCTACAATGAGCAGTTCTTC; CDR3aa: CASSVSAHAYNEQFF
j_gene: TRBJ1-2; d_gene: .; v_gene: TRBV7-9; abundance: once; CDR3nt: TGTGCCAGCAGCTTAGCACAGATCTCGAGCGGCTACACCTTC; CDR3aa: CASSLAQISSGYTF
j_gene: TRBJ1-3; d_gene: .; v_gene: TRBV30; abundance: .; CDR3nt: TGTGCCTGGAGCGAACTCAGGACAGTTGGAAACACCATATATTTT; CDR3aa: CAWSELRTVGNTIYF
j_gene: TRBJ1-1; d_gene: .; v_gene: TRBV5-1; abundance: .; CDR3nt: TGCGCCAGCAGCGAACCACAGGGCCAAGCTTTCTTT; CDR3aa: CASSEPQGQAFF
j_gene: TRBJ2-1; d_gene: .; v_gene: TRBV30; abundance: .; CDR3nt: TGTGCCTGGACAGGGTATCGCGAGCAGTTCTTC; CDR3aa: CAWTGYREQFF
j_gene: TRBJ2-7; d_gene: .; v_gene: TRBV29-1; abundance: .; CDR3nt: TGCAGCGTGGATACAGGGGAGGTGGAGCAGTACTTC; CDR3aa: CSVDTGEVEQYF
j_gene: TRBJ2-1; d_gene: TRBD1; v_gene: TRBV18; abundance: .; CDR3nt: TGTGCCAGCTCACCACTTGGGACAGGGTACAATGAGCAGTTCTTC; CDR3aa: CASSPLGTGYNEQFF
j_gene: TRBJ2-7; d_gene: .; v_gene: TRBV25-1; abundance: many; CDR3nt: TGTGCCAGCACCCGAACAGGGAATGAGCAGTACTTC; CDR3aa: CASTRTGNEQYF
j_gene: TRBJ1-2; d_gene: .; v_gene: TRBV18; abundance: .; CDR3nt: TGTGCCAGCTCACCAAATCGGGATGGCTACACCTTC; CDR3aa: CASSPNRDGYTF
j_gene: TRBJ1-2; d_gene: TRBD1; v_gene: TRBV5-6; abundance: .; CDR3nt: TGTGCCAGCAGCTTGCGTGGGACAGGGAACTATGGCTACACCTTC; CDR3aa: CASSLRGTGNYGYTF
j_gene: TRBJ2-1; d_gene: .; v_gene: TRBV9; abundance: .; CDR3nt: TGTGCCAGCAGCCTCCTCGGGGTAGCCCACAATGAGCAGTTCTTC; CDR3aa: CASSLLGVAHNEQFF
j_gene: TRBJ1-6; d_gene: TRBD1; v_gene: TRBV27; abundance: .; CDR3nt: TGTGCCAGCAGCCCCGGACAGGCGTATAATTCACCCCTCCACTTT; CDR3aa: CASSPGQAYNSPLHF